This T cell receptor (beta chain) comes out of a study of blood T cell repertoires in COVID-19. Trimming pared 2 bases from V and 4 bases from J, leaving 3 bases between. Germline V gene data show CDR1 as MDHEN and CDR2 as SYDVKM. CDR3 length: 11 residues. A note on this clone: The identical CDR3 is also encoded by other nucleotide sequences in the sample.

Produced via immunoSEQ multiplex PCR; TCRdb's table is partial and in-frame only. Altogether 95,000 to 150,000 clones are present, 85% being singletons, with the ten largest covering 5% to 7.5%. This chain joins TRBV28 and TRBJ2-7; D is undetermined. The receptor comes from an elderly man with active or convalescent COVID-19. Specimen: peripheral blood. Here the CDR3 reads CASSLRYEQYF. The CDR3 DNA sequence: TGTGCCAGCAGTTTACGGTACGAGCAGTACTTC.